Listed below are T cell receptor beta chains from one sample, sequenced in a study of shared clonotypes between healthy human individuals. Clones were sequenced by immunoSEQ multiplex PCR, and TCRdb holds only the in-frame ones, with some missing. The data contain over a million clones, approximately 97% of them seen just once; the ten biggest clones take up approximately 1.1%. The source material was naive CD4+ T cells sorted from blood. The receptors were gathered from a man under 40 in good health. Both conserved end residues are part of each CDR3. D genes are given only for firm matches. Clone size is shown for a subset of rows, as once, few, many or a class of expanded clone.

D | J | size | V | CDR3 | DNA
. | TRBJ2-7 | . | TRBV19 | CASSISMVGEQYF | TGTGCCAGTAGTATTTCGATGGTCGGTGAGCAGTACTTC
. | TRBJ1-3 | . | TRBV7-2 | CASSPRMAGPWVGTIYF | TGTGCCAGCAGCCCCCGGATGGCAGGCCCGTGGGTAGGCACCATATATTTT
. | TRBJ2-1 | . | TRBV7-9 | CASSSWGWRDYNEQFF | TGTGCCAGCAGCTCATGGGGCTGGCGGGACTACAATGAGCAGTTCTTC
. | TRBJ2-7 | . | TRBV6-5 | CASSRGASTYEQYF | TGTGCCAGCAGTAGGGGTGCCTCCACCTACGAGCAGTACTTC
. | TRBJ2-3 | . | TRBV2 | CASTSDGLSTDTQYF | TGTGCCAGCACCTCGGACGGCCTCTCCACAGATACGCAGTATTTT
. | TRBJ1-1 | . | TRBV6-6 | CASSPGRVNTEAFF | TGTGCCAGCAGTCCCGGCAGGGTGAACACTGAAGCTTTCTTT
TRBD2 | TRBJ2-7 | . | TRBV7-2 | CASSFRGLAFNEQYF | TGTGCCAGCAGCTTTAGGGGACTAGCGTTCAACGAGCAGTACTTC
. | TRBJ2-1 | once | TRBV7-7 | CASSLEGVAGANEQFF | TGTGCCAGCAGCTTAGAAGGGGTGGCGGGGGCCAATGAGCAGTTCTTC
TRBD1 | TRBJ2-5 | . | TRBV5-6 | CASSLGFDRGPETQYF | TGTGCCAGCAGCTTGGGATTCGACAGGGGGCCAGAGACCCAGTACTTC
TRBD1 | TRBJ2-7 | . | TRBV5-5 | CASSPGTDFYEQYF | TGTGCCAGCAGCCCTGGGACAGATTTCTACGAGCAGTACTTC
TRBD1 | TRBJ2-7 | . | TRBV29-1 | CSVGDRAYEQYF | TGCAGCGTTGGGGACAGAGCCTACGAGCAGTACTTC
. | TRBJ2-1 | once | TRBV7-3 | CASSLQVSGYNEQFF | TGTGCCAGCAGCTTACAGGTTAGCGGCTACAATGAGCAGTTCTTC
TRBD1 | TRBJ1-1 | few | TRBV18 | CASSPDRGNTEAFF | TGTGCCAGCTCACCGGACAGGGGGAACACTGAAGCTTTCTTT
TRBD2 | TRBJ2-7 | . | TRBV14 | CASSQNSGRGPEQYF | TGTGCCAGCAGCCAAAATAGCGGGAGGGGACCCGAGCAGTACTTC
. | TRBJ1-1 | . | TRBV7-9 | CASSLWPSENTEAFF | TGTGCCAGCAGCTTATGGCCCAGTGAGAACACTGAAGCTTTCTTT
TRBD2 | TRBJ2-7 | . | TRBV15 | CATSRVLLAGLSYEQYF | TGTGCCACCAGCAGAGTCCTACTAGCGGGATTATCCTACGAGCAGTACTTC
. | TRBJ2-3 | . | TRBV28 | CASIRDTPGGSRQDTQYF | TGTGCCAGCATCAGGGACACCCCAGGCGGGAGTAGGCAAGATACGCAGTATTTT
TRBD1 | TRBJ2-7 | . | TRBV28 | CASRGPGQGTYEQYF | TGTGCCAGCAGGGGACCGGGACAGGGAACCTACGAGCAGTACTTC
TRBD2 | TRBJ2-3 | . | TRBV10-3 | CAISILAGATTDTQYF | TGTGCCATCAGTATTCTAGCGGGAGCCACCACAGATACGCAGTATTTT
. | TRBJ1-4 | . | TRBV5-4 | CASSFWESNEKLFF | TGTGCCAGCAGCTTTTGGGAGTCTAATGAAAAACTGTTTTTT
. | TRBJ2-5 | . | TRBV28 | CASSLWTQGETQYF | TGTGCCAGCAGTTTATGGACCCAAGGAGAGACCCAGTACTTC
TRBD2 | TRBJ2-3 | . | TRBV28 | CASSPPLAAPSTDTQYF | TGTGCCAGCAGTCCCCCCCTAGCGGCTCCGAGCACAGATACGCAGTATTTT
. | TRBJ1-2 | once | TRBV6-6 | CASSYSWAANYGYTF | TGTGCCAGCAGTTACTCGTGGGCAGCTAACTATGGCTACACCTTC
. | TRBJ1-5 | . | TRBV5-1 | CASSLGTGNQPQHF | TGCGCCAGCAGCTTGGGTACAGGCAATCAGCCCCAGCATTTT
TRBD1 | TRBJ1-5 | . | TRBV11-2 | CASSLGSGGWQPQHF | TGTGCCAGCAGCTTAGGTTCAGGGGGCTGGCAGCCCCAGCATTTT
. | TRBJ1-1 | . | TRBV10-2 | CASSESQALNTEAFF | TGCGCCAGCAGTGAGTCCCAGGCGCTGAACACTGAAGCTTTCTTT
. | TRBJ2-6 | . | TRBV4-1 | CASSQGGTSSGANVLTF | TGCGCCAGCAGCCAAGGTGGGACCAGCTCTGGGGCCAACGTCCTGACTTTC
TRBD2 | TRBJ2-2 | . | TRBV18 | CASSPGLAGVFGELFF | TGTGCCAGCTCACCTGGACTAGCGGGAGTGTTCGGGGAGCTGTTTTTT
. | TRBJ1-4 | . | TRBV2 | CASSDPGTNEKLFF | TGTGCCAGCAGTGATCCTGGGACTAATGAAAAACTGTTTTTT
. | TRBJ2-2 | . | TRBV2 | CASSGTASTGELFF | TGTGCCAGCAGTGGGACAGCCTCAACCGGGGAGCTGTTTTTT
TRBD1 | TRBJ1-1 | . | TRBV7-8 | CASRLNHRGRGAYTEAFF | TGTGCCAGCAGGTTAAACCACAGGGGGCGAGGGGCGTACACTGAAGCTTTCTTT
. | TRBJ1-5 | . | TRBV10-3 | CAISEQVDQPQHF | TGTGCCATCAGTGAACAAGTGGATCAGCCCCAGCATTTT
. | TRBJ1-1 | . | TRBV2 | CASSDRSLSEAFF | TGTGCCAGCAGTGACAGGTCTCTCTCTGAAGCTTTCTTT
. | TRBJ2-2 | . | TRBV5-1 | CASSLVAGRAGELFF | TGCGCCAGCAGCTTGGTGGCAGGCAGGGCCGGGGAGCTGTTTTTT
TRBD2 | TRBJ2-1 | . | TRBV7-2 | CASSWTSGVLAEQFF | TGTGCCAGCAGCTGGACTAGCGGGGTCCTCGCTGAGCAGTTCTTC
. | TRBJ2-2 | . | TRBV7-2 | CASSFTGFVKPGELFF | TGTGCCAGCAGCTTTACAGGGTTTGTAAAACCCGGGGAGCTGTTTTTT
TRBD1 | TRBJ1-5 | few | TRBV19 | CASSIPDRDSQPQHF | TGTGCCAGTAGTATCCCTGACAGGGACAGCCAGCCCCAGCATTTT
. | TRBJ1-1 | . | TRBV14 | CASSQLDRGEAFF | TGTGCCAGCAGCCAATTGGACAGAGGTGAGGCTTTCTTT
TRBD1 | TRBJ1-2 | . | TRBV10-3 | CAISGTGQGIYGYTF | TGTGCCATCAGTGGAACCGGACAGGGGATCTATGGCTACACCTTC
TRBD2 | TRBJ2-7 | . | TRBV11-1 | CASSLAGLAESYEQYF | TGTGCCAGCAGCTTAGCGGGACTAGCGGAATCCTACGAGCAGTACTTC
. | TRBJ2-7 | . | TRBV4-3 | CASSLQGAGAYEQYF | TGCGCCAGCAGCCTCCAGGGGGCGGGAGCGTACGAGCAGTACTTC
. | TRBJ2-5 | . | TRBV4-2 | CASSSEAQETQYF | TGTGCCAGCAGCTCGGAGGCTCAAGAGACCCAGTACTTC
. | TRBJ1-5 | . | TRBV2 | CASSGGNQPQHF | TGTGCCAGCAGTGGTGGCAATCAGCCCCAGCATTTT
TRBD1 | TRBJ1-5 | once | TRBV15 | CATSRGGTGDNQPQHF | TGTGCCACCAGCAGAGGTGGGACAGGCGATAATCAGCCCCAGCATTTT
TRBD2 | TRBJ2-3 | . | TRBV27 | CASSLGTTSGRQYF | TGTGCCAGCAGTTTGGGTACCACTAGCGGGAGACAGTATTTT
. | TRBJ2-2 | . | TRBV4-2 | CASSQEARSGNTGELFF | TGTGCCAGCAGCCAAGAAGCGCGTTCGGGGAACACCGGGGAGCTGTTTTTT
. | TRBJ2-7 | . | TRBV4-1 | CASSQDPVSHEQYF | TGCGCCAGCAGCCAAGACCCTGTGTCCCACGAGCAGTACTTC
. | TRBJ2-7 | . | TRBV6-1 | CASSEDRDIYEQYF | TGTGCCAGCAGTGAAGACAGGGATATCTACGAGCAGTACTTC
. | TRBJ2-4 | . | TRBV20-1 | CSAYRRSIQYF | TGCAGTGCTTACAGGAGAAGCATTCAGTACTTC
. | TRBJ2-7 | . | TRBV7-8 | CASSLNLVFQGPNTYEQYF | TGTGCCAGCAGCTTAAATCTGGTCTTTCAAGGCCCGAATACCTACGAGCAGTACTTC
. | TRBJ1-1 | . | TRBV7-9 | CASSARTERLNTEAFF | TGTGCCAGCAGCGCCCGGACGGAACGCCTGAACACTGAAGCTTTCTTT
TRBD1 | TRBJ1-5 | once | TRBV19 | CASSSGQGTSNQPQHF | TGTGCCAGTAGTTCGGGACAGGGAACGAGCAATCAGCCCCAGCATTTT